This T cell receptor beta chain was captured in a study of CD8+CD57+ T cells in acquired aplastic anemia. At the level of the study: Quantities of DNA derived from sorted CD4+ and CD8+ cells averaged about 3.2 ug. Study-wide findings and caveats: Patients and controls shared 25 to 30 CD8+ CDR3 sequences, which appeared highly expressed in patients and within their immunodominant clones.

Researchers used genomic DNA as the template to profile TCR beta VDJ and CDR3. TCRdb reprocessed the reads with MiXCR, giving one entry per CDR3 protein. The data contain about 160,000 distinct CDR3 sequences, about 50% of them seen just once; the ten biggest clones take up about 30%. Patients chosen for sequencing had CD8+CD57+ cells that had expanded, as shown by flow cytometry. The cohort consisted entirely of patients having severe acquired aplastic anemia. Therapy had not been given to patients before blood sampling. This clonotype was detected many times. The antigen is unknown. The CDR3 consists of 13 residues. The ends were cut back, 3 bases at V and 3 bases at J, with 8 bases in the middle.

The J gene is TRBJ1-1, the V gene TRBV12-3 or TRBV12-4, with D possibly being TRBD1 (5 bases). This TCR came from a human donor with aplastic anemia. Material for sequencing was sorted CD4+, CD8+, or CD8+CD57+ T cells (not recorded which) from PBMCs. The CDR3 region is CASSLVGDTEAFF. The DNA of the CDR3 is TGTGCCAGCAGTTTGGTGGGGGACACTGAAGCTTTCTTT.